This T cell receptor beta chain was recorded in a study of response to subunit inactivated influenza vaccine. Study-wide results and caveats: Authors suggested seasonal influenza vaccinations each recruit few new T cells.

This clonotype was found many times. Its antigen is as yet unknown. TCRdb re-derived calls from the RT-PCR reads in MiXCR, one entry per CDR3 protein. The sample shows about 610,000 distinct CDR3 sequences, 12% to 15% of them seen only once. CDR1 is DFQATT, CDR2 SNEGSKA, per germline (reference sequence). The CDR3 covers 12 residues. The V gene lost 6 bases and the J gene lost 1 base, with 10 bases spanning the gap. This specimen was PBMCs from blood, taken 11 to 12 days after vaccination. The chain carries TRBV20-1 and TRBJ2-7, with a weak D call TRBD2 (6 bases). The source of this sequence is a man aged 50 or older who received an inactivated influenza vaccine. For the CDR3, the DNA is TGCAGTGCAGTGGGGGGATCCTACGAGCAGTACTTC. Amino acids: CSAVGGSYEQYF.